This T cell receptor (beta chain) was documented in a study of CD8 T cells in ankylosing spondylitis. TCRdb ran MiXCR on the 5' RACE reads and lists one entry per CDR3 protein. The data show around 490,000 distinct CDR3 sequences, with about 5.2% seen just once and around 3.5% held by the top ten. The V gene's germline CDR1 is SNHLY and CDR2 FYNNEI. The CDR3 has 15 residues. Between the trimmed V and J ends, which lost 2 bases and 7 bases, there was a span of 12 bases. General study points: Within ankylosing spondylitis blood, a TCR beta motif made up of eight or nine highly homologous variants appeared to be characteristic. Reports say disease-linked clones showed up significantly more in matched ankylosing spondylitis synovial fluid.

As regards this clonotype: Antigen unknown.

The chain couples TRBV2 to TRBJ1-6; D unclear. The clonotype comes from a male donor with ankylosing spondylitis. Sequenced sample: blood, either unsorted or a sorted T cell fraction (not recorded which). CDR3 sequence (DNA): TGTGCCAGCAGTGAACAGGCCCCGGGGAATTCACCCCTCCACTTT. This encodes CASSEQAPGNSPLHF.